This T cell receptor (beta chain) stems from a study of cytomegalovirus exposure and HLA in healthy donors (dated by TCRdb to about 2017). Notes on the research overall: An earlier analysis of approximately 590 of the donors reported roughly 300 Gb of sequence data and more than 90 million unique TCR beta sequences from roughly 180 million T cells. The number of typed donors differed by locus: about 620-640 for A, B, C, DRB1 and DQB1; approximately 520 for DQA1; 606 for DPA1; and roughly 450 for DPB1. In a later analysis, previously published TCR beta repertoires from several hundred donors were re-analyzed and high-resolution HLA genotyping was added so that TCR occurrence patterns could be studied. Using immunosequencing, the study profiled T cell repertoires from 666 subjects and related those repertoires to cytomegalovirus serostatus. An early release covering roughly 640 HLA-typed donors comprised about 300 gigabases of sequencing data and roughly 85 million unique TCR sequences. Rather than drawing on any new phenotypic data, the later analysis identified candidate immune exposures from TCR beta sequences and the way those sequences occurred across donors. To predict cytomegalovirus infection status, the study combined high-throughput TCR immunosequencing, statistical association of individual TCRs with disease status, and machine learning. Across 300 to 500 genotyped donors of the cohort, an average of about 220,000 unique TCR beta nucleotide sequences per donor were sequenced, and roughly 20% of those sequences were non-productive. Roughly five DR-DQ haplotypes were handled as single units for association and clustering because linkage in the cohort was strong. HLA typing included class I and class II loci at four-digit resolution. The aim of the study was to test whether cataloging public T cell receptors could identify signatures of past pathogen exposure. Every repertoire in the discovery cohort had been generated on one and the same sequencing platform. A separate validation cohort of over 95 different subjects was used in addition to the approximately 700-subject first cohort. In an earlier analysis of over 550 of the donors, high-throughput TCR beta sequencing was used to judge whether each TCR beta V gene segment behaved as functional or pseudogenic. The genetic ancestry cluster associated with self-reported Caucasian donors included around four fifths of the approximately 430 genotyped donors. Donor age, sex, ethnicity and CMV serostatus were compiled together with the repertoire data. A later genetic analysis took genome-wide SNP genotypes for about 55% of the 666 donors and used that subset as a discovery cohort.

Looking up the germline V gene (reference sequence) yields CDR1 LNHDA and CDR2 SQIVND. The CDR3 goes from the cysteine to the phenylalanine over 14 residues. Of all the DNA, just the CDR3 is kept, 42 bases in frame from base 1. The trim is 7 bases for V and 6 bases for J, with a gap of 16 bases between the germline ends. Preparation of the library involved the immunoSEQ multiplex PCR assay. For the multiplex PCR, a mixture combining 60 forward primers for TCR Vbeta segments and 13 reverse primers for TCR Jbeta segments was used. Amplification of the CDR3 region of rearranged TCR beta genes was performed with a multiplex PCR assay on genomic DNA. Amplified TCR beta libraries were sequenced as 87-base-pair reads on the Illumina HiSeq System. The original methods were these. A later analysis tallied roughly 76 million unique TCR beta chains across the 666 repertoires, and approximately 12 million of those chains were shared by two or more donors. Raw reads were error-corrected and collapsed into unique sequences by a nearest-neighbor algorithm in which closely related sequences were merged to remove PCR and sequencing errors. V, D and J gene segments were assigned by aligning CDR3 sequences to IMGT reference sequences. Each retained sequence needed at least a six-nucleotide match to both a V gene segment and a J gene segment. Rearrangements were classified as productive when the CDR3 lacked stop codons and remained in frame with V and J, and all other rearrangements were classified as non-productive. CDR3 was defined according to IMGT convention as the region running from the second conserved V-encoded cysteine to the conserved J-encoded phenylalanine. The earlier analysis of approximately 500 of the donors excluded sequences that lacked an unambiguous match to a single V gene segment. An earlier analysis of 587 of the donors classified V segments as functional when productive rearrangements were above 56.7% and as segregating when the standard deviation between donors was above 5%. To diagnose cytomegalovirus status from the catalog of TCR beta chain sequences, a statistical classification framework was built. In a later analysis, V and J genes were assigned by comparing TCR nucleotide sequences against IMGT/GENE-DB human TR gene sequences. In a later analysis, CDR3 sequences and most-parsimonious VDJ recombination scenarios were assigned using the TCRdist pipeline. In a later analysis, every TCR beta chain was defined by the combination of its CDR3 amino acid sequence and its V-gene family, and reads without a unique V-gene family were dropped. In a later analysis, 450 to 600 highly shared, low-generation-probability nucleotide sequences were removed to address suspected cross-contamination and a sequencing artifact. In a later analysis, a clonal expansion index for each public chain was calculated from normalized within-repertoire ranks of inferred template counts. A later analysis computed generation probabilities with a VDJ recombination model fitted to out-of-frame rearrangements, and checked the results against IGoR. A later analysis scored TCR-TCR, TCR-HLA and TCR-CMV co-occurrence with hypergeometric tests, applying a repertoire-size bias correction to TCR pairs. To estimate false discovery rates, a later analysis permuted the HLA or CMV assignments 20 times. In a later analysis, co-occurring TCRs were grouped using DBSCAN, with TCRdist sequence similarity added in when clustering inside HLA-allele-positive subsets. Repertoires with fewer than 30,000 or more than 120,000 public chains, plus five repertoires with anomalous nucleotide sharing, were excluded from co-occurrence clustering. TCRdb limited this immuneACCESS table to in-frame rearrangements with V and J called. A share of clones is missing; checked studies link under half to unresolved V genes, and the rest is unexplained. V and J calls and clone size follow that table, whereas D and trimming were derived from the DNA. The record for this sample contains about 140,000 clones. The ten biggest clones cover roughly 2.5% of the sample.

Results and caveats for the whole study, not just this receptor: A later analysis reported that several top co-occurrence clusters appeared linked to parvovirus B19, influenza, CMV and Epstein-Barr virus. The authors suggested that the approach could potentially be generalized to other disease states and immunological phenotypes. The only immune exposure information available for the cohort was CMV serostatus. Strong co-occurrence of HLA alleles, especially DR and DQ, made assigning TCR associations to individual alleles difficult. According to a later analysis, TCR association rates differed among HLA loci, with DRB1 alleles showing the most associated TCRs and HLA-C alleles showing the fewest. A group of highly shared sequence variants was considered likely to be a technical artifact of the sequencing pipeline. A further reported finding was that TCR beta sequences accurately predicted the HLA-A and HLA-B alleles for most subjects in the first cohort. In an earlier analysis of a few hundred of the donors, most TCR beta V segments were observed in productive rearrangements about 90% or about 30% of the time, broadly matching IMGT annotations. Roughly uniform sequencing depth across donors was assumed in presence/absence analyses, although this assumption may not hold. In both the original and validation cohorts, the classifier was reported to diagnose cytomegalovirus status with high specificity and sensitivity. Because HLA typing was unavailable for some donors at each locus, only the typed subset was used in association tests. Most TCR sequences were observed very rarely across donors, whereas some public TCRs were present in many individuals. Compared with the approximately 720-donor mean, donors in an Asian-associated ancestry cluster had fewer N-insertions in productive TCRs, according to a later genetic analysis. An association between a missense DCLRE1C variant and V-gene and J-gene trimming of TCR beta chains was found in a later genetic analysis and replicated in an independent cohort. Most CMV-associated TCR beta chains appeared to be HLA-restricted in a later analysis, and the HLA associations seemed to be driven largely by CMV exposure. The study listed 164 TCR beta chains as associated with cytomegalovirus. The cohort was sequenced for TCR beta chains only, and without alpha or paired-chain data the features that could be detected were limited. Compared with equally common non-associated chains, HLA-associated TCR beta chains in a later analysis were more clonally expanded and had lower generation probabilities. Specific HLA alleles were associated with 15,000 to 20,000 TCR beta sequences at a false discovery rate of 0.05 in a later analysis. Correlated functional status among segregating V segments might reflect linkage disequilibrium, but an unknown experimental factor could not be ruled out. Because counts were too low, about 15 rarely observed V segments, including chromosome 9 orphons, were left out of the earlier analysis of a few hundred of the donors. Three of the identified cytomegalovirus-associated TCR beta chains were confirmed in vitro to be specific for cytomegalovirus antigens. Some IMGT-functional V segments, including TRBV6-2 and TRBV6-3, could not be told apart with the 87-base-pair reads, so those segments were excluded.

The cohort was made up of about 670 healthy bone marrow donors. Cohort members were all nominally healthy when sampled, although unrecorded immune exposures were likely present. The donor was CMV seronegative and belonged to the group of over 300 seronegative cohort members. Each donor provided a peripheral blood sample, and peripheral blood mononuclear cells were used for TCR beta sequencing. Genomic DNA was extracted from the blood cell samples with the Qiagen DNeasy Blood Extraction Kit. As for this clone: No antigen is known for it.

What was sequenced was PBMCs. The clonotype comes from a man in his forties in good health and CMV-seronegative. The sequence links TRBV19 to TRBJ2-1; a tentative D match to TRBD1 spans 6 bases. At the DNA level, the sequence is TGTGCCAGTAAAGACAGGCGGACGGCCAATGAGCAGTTCTTC. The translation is CASKDRRTANEQFF. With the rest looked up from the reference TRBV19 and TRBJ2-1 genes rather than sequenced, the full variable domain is DGGITQSPKYLFRKEGQNVTLSCEQNLNHDAMYWYRQDPGQGLRLIYYSQIVNDFQKGDIAEGYSVSREKKESFPLTVTSAQKNPTAFYLCASKDRRTANEQFFGPGTRLTVL.